This TCR beta chain appears in the sequencing data of a study of regulatory T cells in long-lasting Graves disease. The V end was cut by 3 bases, the J end by 3 bases, with 9 bases between. CDR1 and CDR2 (germline): GTSNPN, SVGIG (reference sequence). The CDR3 spans 13 residues. Building of the TCR beta libraries involved iRepertoire HTBI primers and Arm-PCR of CDR3 regions. TCRdb re-derived calls from the multiplex PCR reads in MiXCR, one entry per CDR3 protein. The sample records approximately 390,000 distinct CDR3 sequences, 15% to 20% being singletons. Time point in this sample: newly diagnosed GD, antithyroid drugs for less than 3 months. Generation of the TCR library employed RNA extracted from PBMCs. In this sample, this clonotype turned up a few times. These data were also reused for a study on T cells in Graves' hyperthyroidism and ophthalmopathy. That study reports: HTBI primers were used for first-round RT-PCR of the TCR CDR3.

The source was peripheral blood mononuclear cells (PBMCs), collected at new diagnosis, from a patient treated with antithyroid drugs. The TCR originated in a woman aged 18-35 years with Graves disease. The chain uses TRBV30 and TRBJ2-1, with D possibly matching TRBD2 (5 bases). The DNA of the CDR3 is TGTGCCTGGAGCGGAGGAGTCTACAATGAGCAGTTCTTC. This sequence encodes CAWSGGVYNEQFF. The complete variable domain, with remaining parts taken from reference TRBV30 and TRBJ2-1, reads SQTIHQWPATLVQPVGSPLSLECTVEGTSNPNLYWYRQAAGRGLQLLFYSVGIGQISSEVPQNLSASRPQDRQFILSSKKLLLSDSGFYLCAWSGGVYNEQFFGPGTRLTVL.